Below, 32 T cell receptor beta chains from the same sample are listed, as sequenced in a study of T cells after yellow fever vaccination. TCRdb itself ran the 5' RACE reads through MiXCR, one entry per CDR3 protein. The sample holds about 220,000 distinct CDR3 sequences, more than 3% seen once. The sequences come from CD4+ T cells sorted from PBMCs, collected 10 days after the yellow fever booster vaccination. Receptor source: a man aged 18 to 30 who received the YFV17D yellow fever vaccine.

This clonotype was picked up many times. CDR3 in DNA: TGTGCCAGCAGTGAAGCGCCAAGGGGTGACCGGGGGAAACTGTTTTTT. Translation: CASSEAPRGDRGKLFF. The chain has TRBV2 and TRBJ1-4, with TRBD1 as a possible D gene (5 bases). Trimming removed 0 bases from V and 11 bases from J, with 19 bases in between. Germline V gene data show CDR1 as SNHLY and CDR2 as FYNNEI. The CDR3 loop spans 16 amino acids.

This clonotype was counted between two and nine times. This chain connects TRBV6-2 or TRBV6-3 to TRBJ2-3, with 10 bases that match TRBD2. This CDR3 has 14 amino acids. The junction had 8 bases not matched to a gene; V was cut back by 6 bases and J by 8 bases. Germline values: CDR1 MNHEY, CDR2 SVGEGT. CDR3 DNA: TGTGCCAGCAGCTCTACTAGCGGGGTCCTTACGCAGTATTTT. Its protein is CASSSTSGVLTQYF.

The table lists this clonotype with many counts. This chain links TRBV6-2 or TRBV6-3 with TRBJ1-2, with D unclear. V lost 11 bases and J 2 bases, leaving 15 bases between the germline ends. The germline gives CDR1 MNHEY, CDR2 SVGEGT. This CDR3 is built from 13 residues. CDR3 loop: CAGRESGNYGYTF. The CDR3 region has the DNA TGTGCCGGCCGGGAAAGCGGCAACTATGGCTACACCTTC.

The chain is built from TRBV6-1 and TRBJ2-1; D could derive from TRBD1 or TRBD2 (5 bases each). The germline V gene encodes CDR1 MNHNS and CDR2 SASEGT. This CDR3 is built from 15 residues. The ends were cut back, 3 bases at V and 6 bases at J, with 15 bases in the middle. Here the CDR3 reads CASSEGTGPTNEQFF. Here the CDR3 DNA reads TGTGCCAGCAGTGAGGGTACGGGGCCCACCAATGAGCAGTTCTTC.

This clonotype was counted many times. DNA for the CDR3: TGTGCCAGCAGCCGTTTTTGGGGATCCCAAGAGACCCAGTACTTC. Amino acids: CASSRFWGSQETQYF. The chain is built from TRBV3-1 and TRBJ2-5; D not certain. Trimming stripped 4 bases from V and 1 base from J, with 13 bases between. Germline V gives CDR1 LGHDT, CDR2 YNNKEL (reference sequence). This CDR3 is built from 15 residues.

The CDR3 nucleotides are TGTGCCAGCAGCCGACTAGACAGGGATGAGCAGTTCTTC. It codes for CASSRLDRDEQFF. V usage is TRBV4-2 and J usage is TRBJ2-1; maybe TRBD1 (7 bases). V lost 4 bases and J 8 bases, leaving 12 bases between the germline ends. Germline V gives CDR1 LGHNA, CDR2 YNFKEQ. This CDR3 spans 13 amino acids.

This clonotype was observed many times. This sequence joins TRBV4-3 and TRBJ2-5; 11 nucleotides line up with TRBD2. The V segment lost 0 bases and the J segment 1 base; nucleotides outside the gene matches: 4. The germline gives CDR1 LGHNA, CDR2 YSLEER. CDR3 size: 17 residues. The DNA for the CDR3 is TGCGCCAGCAGCCAAGATGCGCTAGCGGGGGGCCAAGAGACCCAGTACTTC. As protein: CASSQDALAGGQETQYF.

This clonotype was counted between two and nine times. The V gene is TRBV19, the J gene TRBJ1-2; weak D call: TRBD1 (5 bases). Germline V CDR1 and CDR2: LNHDA, SQIVND (reference sequence). V was clipped by 6 bases and J by 8 bases, with 13 bases between them. This CDR3 comprises 12 residues. The CDR3 protein is CASSGQLRGYTF. DNA of the CDR3: TGTGCCAGTAGCGGACAATTGAGGGGCTACACCTTC.

At least ten counts were recorded for this clonotype. This chain joins TRBV7-3 and TRBJ2-1; 8 nucleotides line up with TRBD2. J was trimmed by 1 base and V by 5 bases; bases with no gene match: 1. The CDR3 is made up of 14 amino acids. CDR1 is SGHTA and CDR2 is FQGTGA in the germline V gene. In nucleotides, the CDR3 is TGTGCCAGCAGCCCGGGGGGGTCCTACAATGAGCAGTTCTTC. Its protein is CASSPGGSYNEQFF. The full variable domain, rest sourced from reference TRBV7-3 and TRBJ2-1, is GAGVSQTPSNKVTEKGKYVELRCDPISGHTALYWYRQSLGQGPEFLIYFQGTGAADDSGLPNDRFFAVRPEGSVSTLKIQRTERGDSAVYLCASSPGGSYNEQFFGPGTRLTVL.

This clonotype was seen ten or more times. The chain carries TRBV3-1 and TRBJ2-5; no reliable D call. The length of the CDR3 is 14 residues. CDR1 and CDR2 from the germline V gene are LGHDT and YNNKEL (reference sequence). Trimming shortened V by 1 base and J by 4 bases, and 10 bases separated the two germline ends. In DNA, the CDR3 is TGTGCCAGCAGCCAAGTTACGGGCCCAGAGACCCAGTACTTC. Residues: CASSQVTGPETQYF.

This chain uses TRBV5-4 with TRBJ1-2, with 9 bases identical to TRBD1. Per the germline V gene, CDR1 is SGHNT and CDR2 is YYREEE (reference sequence). The junction had 14 bases not matched to a gene; V was cut back by 4 bases and J by 10 bases. The CDR3 length is 15 residues. CDR3: CASSLGGTGGSDYTF. The CDR3 bases are TGTGCCAGCAGCCTTGGGGGAACAGGGGGCTCTGACTACACCTTC.

A remark on this clonotype: This clone may be a read error of a much larger clone one base away. This chain joins TRBV12-3 or TRBV12-4 and TRBJ1-4; a weak D match, TRBD1 (5 bases). This CDR3 spans 14 amino acids. V was shortened by 3 bases and J by 7 bases, with 12 bases between the two germline ends. The CDR3 sequence is CASSLWGRGEKLFF. DNA for the CDR3: TGTGCCAGCAGTTTGTGGGGGAGAGGTGAAAAACTGTTTTTT.

The table lists this clonotype with many counts. The rearrangement uses TRBV4-1 and TRBJ1-5, with D unclear. Germline V gene lookup returns CDR1 MGHRA and CDR2 YSYEKL. This CDR3 is 14 amino acids long. V dropped 3 bases and J dropped 6 bases, with 12 bases sitting between them. CDR3 in amino acids: CASSQRIGGQPQHF. The CDR3, as DNA: TGCGCCAGCAGCCAGAGAATAGGTGGTCAGCCCCAGCATTTT.

This clonotype has a handful of counts. This chain links TRBV9 with TRBJ2-2; TRBD1 agrees at 7 bases. The V and J ends lost 4 bases and 4 bases, in that order; junction bases with no gene match: 10. The germline gives CDR1 SGDLS, CDR2 YYNGEE. The CDR3 has 16 residues. The CDR3 DNA sequence: TGTGCCAGCAGCCCGGGGAGCAGGGGGAGCACCGGGGAGCTGTTTTTT. Translation gives CASSPGSRGSTGELFF.

This clonotype has just a few counts. This sequence joins TRBV19 and TRBJ2-7; 7 bases map to TRBD1. Germline V gives CDR1 LNHDA, CDR2 SQIVND (reference sequence). CDR3 length equals 15 residues. V dropped 8 bases and J dropped 0; count of bases not matched to a gene: 10. CDR3 in amino acids: CASQSGTANSYEQYF. The CDR3, as DNA: TGTGCCAGTCAATCCGGGACAGCTAACTCCTACGAGCAGTACTTC.

This clonotype was observed at least ten times. The gene calls are TRBV18 and TRBJ2-5; weak D call: TRBD1 (8 bases). From germline, CDR1 is KGHSH and CDR2 LQKENI. The CDR3 has 14 residues. With 5 bases removed from V and 3 bases from J, the gap between germline ends came to 13 bases. The CDR3 region is CASSATGGEETQYF. In DNA form, the CDR3 reads TGTGCCAGCTCAGCCACAGGGGGGGAAGAGACCCAGTACTTC.

This clonotype was counted only a few times. The chain joins TRBV12-3 or TRBV12-4 to TRBJ2-5, with TRBD2 as a possible D gene (6 bases). The germline V and J ends were trimmed by 6 bases and 3 bases, with 17 bases remaining between them. The CDR3 spans 15 residues. CDR3 coding DNA: TGTGCCAGCAGCGTAAGGAGTGGGGAGGAAGAGACCCAGTACTTC. Its protein is CASSVRSGEEETQYF.

The sample holds many counts of this clonotype. The chain carries TRBV5-1 and TRBJ2-5; unclear D gene. This CDR3 region has 12 residues. The V gene's germline CDR1 is SGHRS and CDR2 YFSETQ. V gave up 0 bases and J gave up 4 bases, with 4 bases separating them. This CDR3 is CASSLGLETQYF. The DNA for the CDR3 is TGCGCCAGCAGCTTGGGTTTAGAGACCCAGTACTTC.

This clonotype was observed at least ten times. The chain combines TRBV18 with TRBJ1-4, with D maybe TRBD1 (6 bases). Germline V lookup: CDR1 KGHSH, CDR2 LQKENI. This CDR3 contains 15 residues. Trimming removed 2 bases from V and 8 bases from J, with 15 bases in between. In DNA, the CDR3 is TGTGCCAGCTCACCAGTTGCAGGGGTGCGAGAAAAACTGTTTTTT. It specifies CASSPVAGVREKLFF.

The CDR3 loop reads CASSVGTLYNEQFF. CDR3 nucleotides: TGTGCCAGCAGCGTAGGGACACTATACAATGAGCAGTTCTTC. This chain uses TRBV7-9 with TRBJ2-1; perhaps TRBD1 as D (6 bases). This CDR3 is built from 14 residues. The germline CDR1 and CDR2 sequences are SEHNR and FQNEAQ (reference sequence). With 5 bases removed from V and 4 bases from J, the gap between germline ends came to 12 bases.

The J gene is TRBJ1-4, the V gene TRBV4-3; TRBD1 might be the D (5 bases). V lost 0 bases and J lost 2, with 13 bases in between. From germline, CDR1 is LGHNA and CDR2 YSLEER. There are 17 residues in the CDR3. CDR3 coding DNA: TGCGCCAGCAGCCAAGAGTTTAGAGGGGCGACTAATGAAAAACTGTTTTTT. Its protein product is CASSQEFRGATNEKLFF.

CDR3 region: CAWSLNRDNEQFF. In DNA, the CDR3 is TGTGCCTGGAGTTTGAACCGGGACAATGAGCAGTTCTTC. The rearrangement links TRBV30 to TRBJ2-1, with D unclear. Trimming stripped 2 bases from V and 5 bases from J, with 10 bases between. The CDR3 sequence is 13 residues long. Germline CDR1 GTSNPN, CDR2 SVGIG (reference sequence).

Only a few counts were recorded for this clonotype. The chain has TRBV6-2 or TRBV6-3 and TRBJ1-2; TRBD1 matches 10 bases. CDR1 MNHEY and CDR2 SVGEGT come from the germline V gene. The CDR3 extends over 16 amino acids. After removal of 5 bases from V and 8 bases from J, the junction contained 14 bases not matched to a gene. For the CDR3, the DNA is TGTGCCAGCAGTACCCGACAGGGGGCCCGTGTAAGAGGCTACACCTTC. Its translation is CASSTRQGARVRGYTF.

In its sample, this clonotype was seen many times. The V call is TRBV7-2, the J call TRBJ1-2; D is undetermined. This CDR3 is built from 12 residues. CDR1 is SGHTA and CDR2 is FQGNSA in the germline V gene. V was pared by 5 bases and J by 8 bases, with 12 bases between. CDR3 nucleotides: TGTGCCAGCAGCCTAATGGGGAGGGGCTACACCTTC. Translated: CASSLMGRGYTF.

Many counts were recorded for this clonotype. V and J are TRBV5-1 and TRBJ2-7; possibly TRBD2 for D (6 bases). This CDR3 region has 12 residues. Germline CDR1 reads SGHRS; CDR2 reads YFSETQ. V lost 2 bases and J lost 6, with 9 bases in between. CDR3 residues: CASSFGGGEQYF. The CDR3 bases are TGCGCCAGCAGCTTTGGGGGAGGCGAGCAGTACTTC.

The rearrangement uses TRBV13 and TRBJ2-7; D ambiguous. The germline V and J ends were trimmed by 5 bases and 2 bases, with 16 bases remaining between them. Germline V gives CDR1 PRHDT, CDR2 FYEKMQ (reference sequence). The CDR3 contains 15 residues. The CDR3: CASSRPESRPYEQYF. The CDR3 DNA reads TGTGCCAGCAGCCGCCCAGAGAGCCGCCCCTACGAGCAGTACTTC. The whole variable domain, remainder taken from reference TRBV13 and TRBJ2-7, is AAGVIQSPRHLIKEKRETATLKCYPIPRHDTVYWYQQGPGQDPQFLISFYEKMQSDKGSIPDRFSAQQFSDYHSELNMSSLELGDSALYFCASSRPESRPYEQYFGPGTRLTVT.

Many counts were recorded for this clonotype. The J gene is TRBJ1-4, the V gene TRBV6-6; D is ambiguous. Germline-derived CDR1 and CDR2 are MNHNY and SVGAGI (reference sequence). The CDR3 length is 14 residues. The germline V and J ends were trimmed by 0 bases and 8 bases, with 10 bases remaining between them. Here the CDR3 reads CASSYSEGAEKLFF. The CDR3 coding sequence is TGTGCCAGCAGTTACTCGGAGGGTGCGGAAAAACTGTTTTTT.

This clonotype was counted many times. The chain joins TRBV7-2 to TRBJ1-6; D is possibly TRBD1 (5 bases). The germline V and J ends were trimmed by 3 bases and 5 bases, with 5 bases remaining between them. Germline CDR1 reads SGHTA; CDR2 reads FQGNSA. This CDR3 region has 13 residues. The CDR3 sequence is CASSFRDNSPLHF. CDR3 DNA: TGTGCCAGCAGCTTCAGGGATAATTCACCCCTCCACTTT. Variable domain in full (rest from reference TRBV7-2 and TRBJ1-6): GAGVSQSPSNKVTEKGKDVELRCDPISGHTALYWYRQSLGQGLEFLIYFQGNSAPDKSGLPSDRFSAERTGGSVSTLTIQRTQQEDSAVYLCASSFRDNSPLHFGNGTRLTVT.

This clonotype was observed at least ten times. The chain is built from TRBV2 and TRBJ2-7; TRBD1 is a possible D gene (5 bases). The V gene lost 4 bases and the J gene lost 2 bases, with 9 bases spanning the gap. CDR1 SNHLY and CDR2 FYNNEI come from the germline V gene. The CDR3 runs to 13 residues. The CDR3 coding sequence is TGTGCCAGCAGTGTGTCCAGGGCCTACGAGCAGTACGTC. Translated: CASSVSRAYEQYV.

This clonotype was recorded many times. The V call is TRBV7-9, the J call TRBJ1-1; D might be TRBD1 (6 bases). The ends were cut back, 5 bases at V and 3 bases at J, with 10 bases in the middle. The length of the CDR3 is 13 residues. Germline CDR1 is SEHNR and CDR2 is FQNEAQ (reference sequence). CDR3 coding DNA: TGTGCCAGCAGCCGACAGGAATACACTGAAGCTTTCTTT. Translating gives CASSRQEYTEAFF.

This clonotype has only a few counts. V usage is TRBV4-3 and J usage is TRBJ1-5, with a possible D match to TRBD1 (5 bases). V lost 9 bases, J lost 4 bases, and 13 bases lay in between. Germline V gene lookup returns CDR1 LGHNA and CDR2 YSLEER. The CDR3 contains 13 residues. The CDR3 DNA reads TGCGCCAGTTCGGAGGGGCATAATCAGCCCCAGCATTTT. This codes for CASSEGHNQPQHF.

The table lists this clonotype with many counts. J is TRBJ1-1 and V is TRBV12-3 or TRBV12-4; D gene ambiguous. Between the trimmed V and J ends, which lost 2 bases and 4 bases, there was a span of 11 bases. The CDR3 has 14 residues. In DNA, the CDR3 is TGTGCCAGCAGTTTAAGCTCCCTGGCCACTGAAGCTTTCTTT. Protein: CASSLSSLATEAFF.